This record concerns one T cell receptor (beta chain) sequence. Antigen specificity is unknown. This sample was included in a study of blood T cells in healthy people across ages. Study-level points and caveats: Changes seen in expanded clonotypes were possibly confounded by donor CMV status left unknown.

There are 15 residues in the CDR3. V shed 1 base and J shed 6 bases, with 18 bases lying between them. CDR1 is GTSNPN, CDR2 SVGIG, per germline (reference sequence). A second PCR, run for about 7 to 11 cycles, used a sample-barcoded 5' primer plus a J-beta primer mix. A single record per CDR3 protein comes from TCRdb applying MiXCR to the 5' RACE reads. The data contain around 800,000 distinct CDR3 sequences, approximately 65% of them singletons. The chain combines TRBV30 with TRBJ1-2; D is possibly TRBD1 (6 bases). The sample taken for sequencing was blood. This receptor was obtained from a man between 25 and 39 years old in good health. CDR3 in amino acids: CAWSEGRGQKDGYTF. Written as DNA, the CDR3 is TGTGCCTGGAGTGAAGGTAGAGGACAGAAGGATGGCTACACCTTC.